This T cell receptor (beta chain) was sequenced in a study of CD8+ T cells in alopecia areata (dated by TCRdb to 2016 to 2019). Background for the entire study: The treated patients took part in an open-label pilot trial in which moderate-to-severe alopecia areata was treated with oral tofacitinib at 5 to 10 mg twice daily. Tofacitinib was given for 6 to 18 months, followed by 6 months of follow-up off drug to assess delayed response and recurrence. High-throughput TCRbeta sequencing was used to examine T cell clonal expansion in alopecia areata in both the C3H/HeJ mouse model and human patients. Scalp tissue and sorted CD4+ and CD8+ peripheral blood T cells from patchy and totalis/universalis alopecia areata patients and from healthy controls were covered by human TCRbeta sequencing. Patients on tofacitinib were biopsied at baseline and after 4 and 24 weeks of treatment, and several of the patients also had a later scalp biopsy. Scalp clonality was compared across normal scalp (n=4), patchy alopecia areata scalp (n=8), and alopecia totalis/universalis scalp (n=8). RNA was extracted with the PAXgene miRNA kit for fixed scalp, the miRNeasy kit for PBMCs, and the RNeasy kit for mouse skin. immunoSEQ multiplex PCR using 35 Vbeta forward primers and 13 Jbeta reverse primers was used to amplify TCRbeta CDR3 regions.

Only one count was recorded for this clone. Its antigen is unknown. Base quality data are lacking; no much larger clone is found one base away. Looking up the germline V gene yields CDR1 SQVTM and CDR2 ANQGSEA. The CDR3 spans 12 residues, from the cysteine through the phenylalanine. The entry retains the CDR3 DNA only, 36 bases that are in frame from base 1. V sheds 5 bases and J sheds 5 bases, leaving 10 bases between their ends. The library was produced with the immunoSEQ multiplex PCR assay. RNA was extracted from all samples and reverse transcribed into cDNA, which served as template for TCR sequencing. SuperScript III was used to make first-strand cDNA, primed with a 2:1 mix of oligo-dT and random hexamers. A synthetic immune receptor repertoire was used to measure amplification bias, and any remaining bias was corrected computationally. Per the source publication's procedure: After raw reads were preprocessed to remove errors, the CDR3 was defined following IMGT conventions as running from the conserved cysteine to phenylalanine. Clonality was computed by normalizing Shannon entropy by log2 of the number of productive unique TCRs and subtracting the result from 1. CD4 or CD8 identity of scalp clones was inferred by cross-referencing scalp TCRbeta sequences with sorted blood CD4 and CD8 repertoires. Here the immuneACCESS table is served through TCRdb, limited to in-frame sequences with V and J called. Missing clones are a known gap in these copies; in checked studies unresolved V genes cover under half, and the rest lacks a known reason. V and J calls and clone size are given by that table; D and trimming were obtained from the DNA. This sample gives roughly 170,000 clones in total; 50% to 60% of them show up just once. Together, the top ten hold over 12% of the sample.

In the paper's terms, the time point label means: baseline before oral tofacitinib. Lesional scalp punch biopsies and peripheral blood were obtained from alopecia areata patients. After PBMCs were isolated by density centrifugation and stained for CD3, CD4 and CD8, a FACSAria was used to sort CD4+ and CD8+ T cells. Paper-wide results and their limitations: Higher clonality and more expanded CD8+ clones were observed in lesional scalp than in normal scalp, particularly in alopecia totalis/universalis, a finding suggestive of antigenic drive. Unlike mouse skin, where gammadelta T cells dominate, normal human skin contains resident alphabeta T cells that get sequenced too, which complicates analysis of the scalp TCR repertoire. Shared TCR sequences between patients were less evident than in mice, which may be partly attributable to HLA diversity in the patient population.

This clonotype was sampled from a human donor with alopecia areata. The chain is encoded by TRBV29-1 joined to TRBJ1-5; the D region possibly corresponds to TRBD1 (5 bases align). This sample comprised CD4+ T cells sorted from blood, obtained at week 0. The nucleotides are TGCAGCGTTTCAGGGTATGATCAGCCCCAGCATTTT. Translated, it gives CSVSGYDQPQHF.